A single sample gave rise to the 22 T cell receptor beta chains below, sequenced in a study of blood T cell repertoires in COVID-19. TCRdb's table, derived via immunoSEQ multiplex PCR, lists solely in-frame clones and lacks some. This table holds approximately 110,000 clones, about 80% found once. The sequenced sample consisted of peripheral blood. All receptors derive from a woman aged 40 to 50 with acute or convalescent COVID-19.

J is TRBJ1-2 and V is TRBV23-1; 8 bases map to TRBD1. TRBV23-1 counts as an open reading frame of uncertain function. V lost 4 bases and J lost 1; bases outside the gene matches: 5. The CDR3 is made up of 15 amino acids. The CDR3 DNA reads TGCGCCAGCAGTCTCGGGACAGGACATAACTATGGCTACACCTTC. It translates to CASSLGTGHNYGYTF.

This clone was detected only once. The J gene is TRBJ1-6, the V gene TRBV5-1; maybe TRBD1 (6 bases). This CDR3 has 16 amino acids. Germline lookup yields CDR1 SGHRS and CDR2 YFSETQ. V lost 0 bases, J lost 0 bases, and 7 bases lay in between. The CDR3 is CASSLVGGSYNSPLHF. CDR3 DNA sequence: TGCGCCAGCAGCTTGGTAGGGGGCTCCTATAATTCACCCCTCCACTTT.

This chain links TRBV2 with TRBJ2-3; 9 bases align to TRBD2. Trimming removed 3 bases from V and 5 bases from J; junction bases left unmatched: 15. This CDR3 contains 18 residues. The germline CDR1 and CDR2 sequences are SNHLY and FYNNEI. Here the CDR3 reads CASSEVGIRGGAKDTQYF. The CDR3 DNA reads as TGTGCCAGCAGTGAGGTCGGCATCCGCGGGGGGGCAAAAGATACGCAGTATTTT.

The V gene is TRBV6-5, the J gene TRBJ1-2; maybe TRBD1 (5 bases). The CDR3 runs to 15 residues. Germline assignment: CDR1 MNHEY and CDR2 SVGAGI. V was clipped by 0 bases and J by 6 bases, with 14 bases between them. This CDR3 is CASSYSRDLKNGYTF. The DNA for the CDR3 is TGTGCCAGCAGTTACTCCAGGGATCTGAAAAATGGCTACACCTTC.

This clone was found a few times. The chain has TRBV7-9 and TRBJ1-1; a possible D gene is TRBD1 (6 bases). Trimming removed 6 bases at V and 11 bases at J, with 19 bases between. This CDR3 has 13 amino acids. Germline CDR1 SEHNR, CDR2 FQNEAQ (reference sequence). CDR3 sequence: CASRLPLGQSAFF. The CDR3 DNA follows: TGTGCCAGCAGGTTACCCTTAGGACAGAGCGCTTTCTTT. Together with reference TRBV7-9 and TRBJ1-1, the CDR3 gives the full variable domain: DTGVSQNPRHKITKRGQNVTFRCDPISEHNRLYWYRQTLGQGPEFLTYFQNEAQLEKSRLLSDRFSAERPKGSFSTLEIQRTEQGDSAMYLCASRLPLGQSAFFGQGTRLTVV.

The chain employs TRBV6-2 or TRBV6-3 and TRBJ2-2; TRBD2 is a possible D gene (7 bases). Germline values: CDR1 MNHEY, CDR2 SVGEGT. Trimming took 0 bases from V and 4 from J, leaving 18 bases between them. The CDR3 consists of 18 residues. CDR3: CASSYSIGGGPVTGELFF. The CDR3 DNA reads as TGTGCCAGCAGTTACTCGATTGGGGGGGGCCCCGTCACCGGGGAGCTGTTTTTT.

Here the CDR3 reads CASSQDTRGELFF. Written as DNA, the CDR3 is TGTGCCAGCAGCCAAGATACCCGGGGGGAGCTGTTTTTT. The chain couples TRBV3-1 (or the pseudogene TRBV3-2) to TRBJ2-2; D ambiguous. CDR3 length: 13 residues. CDR1 and CDR2 (germline): LGHDT, YNNKEL (reference sequence). V lost 0 bases and J lost 8, with 7 bases in between.

The chain is built from TRBV2 and TRBJ2-3; 8 nucleotides align to TRBD1. The CDR3 is made up of 15 amino acids. V dropped 6 bases and J dropped 1; count of bases not matched to a gene: 6. Germline V gene data show CDR1 as SNHLY and CDR2 as FYNNEI. The CDR3 loop reads CASRRPGQGTDTQYF. DNA of the CDR3: TGTGCCAGCAGAAGGCCGGGACAGGGCACAGATACGCAGTATTTT.

This sequence joins TRBV6-5 and TRBJ1-2; D is unresolved. Germline V CDR1 and CDR2: MNHEY, SVGAGI. The CDR3 extends over 13 amino acids. V dropped 7 bases and J dropped 5 bases, with 14 bases sitting between them. The CDR3 is CASIFNSGYGYTF. The CDR3 nucleotides read TGTGCCAGCATTTTTAACAGCGGATATGGCTACACCTTC.

The chain links TRBV7-9 to TRBJ1-1; 7 bases are shared with TRBD1. The CDR3 runs to 15 residues. From germline, CDR1 is SEHNR and CDR2 FQNEAQ (reference sequence). V trimming: 5 bases; J trimming: 4 bases; junction bases outside the gene matches: 10. For the CDR3, the DNA is TGTGCCAGCAGCCCCTCCTACAGGGGAGGCACTGAAGCTTTCTTT. It yields the protein CASSPSYRGGTEAFF.

This clone was seen only a few times. The rearrangement joins TRBV7-9 to TRBJ1-6; no reliable D call. Trimming took off 7 bases at V and 8 bases at J, with 18 bases between the two ends. Germline CDR1 reads SEHNR; CDR2 reads FQNEAQ (reference sequence). CDR3 length: 15 amino acids. The CDR3 nucleotides read TGTGCCAGCAACCCTTTCTGGTCAGAGGATTCACCCCTCCACTTT. It yields the protein CASNPFWSEDSPLHF. Supplemented by reference TRBV7-9 and TRBJ1-6, the full variable domain reads DTGVSQNPRHKITKRGQNVTFRCDPISEHNRLYWYRQTLGQGPEFLTYFQNEAQLEKSRLLSDRFSAERPKGSFSTLEIQRTEQGDSAMYLCASNPFWSEDSPLHFGNGTRLTVT.

This chain links TRBV2 with TRBJ2-5; 13 bases are a match to TRBD2. CDR1 and CDR2 from the germline V gene are SNHLY and FYNNEI. The CDR3 is 14 amino acids. V shed 8 bases, J shed 7 bases, and the junction held 7 bases outside the gene matches. The CDR3 DNA follows: TGTGCCAGCGTAGCCCGGACTAGCGGGGGGACCCAGTACTTC. This encodes CASVARTSGGTQYF.

This sequence joins TRBV7-3 and TRBJ2-5, with D maybe TRBD2 (7 bases). The CDR3 is 15 amino acids. Looked up from germline, CDR1 is SGHTA and CDR2 is FQGTGA. With 2 bases removed from V and 4 bases from J, the gap between germline ends came to 14 bases. The CDR3 sequence: CASSLYGGRTETQYF. The CDR3 DNA follows: TGTGCCAGCAGCTTATACGGGGGGCGCACAGAGACCCAGTACTTC.

The chain uses TRBV7-3 and TRBJ1-2, with 8 positions matching TRBD1. CDR1 SGHTA and CDR2 FQGTGA come from the germline V gene. V was pared by 3 bases and J by 3 bases, with 0 bases of the junction left unmatched. CDR3 size: 13 residues. The CDR3 here is CASSLTGDYGYTF. The CDR3 DNA is TGTGCCAGCAGCTTGACAGGGGACTATGGCTACACCTTC.

This chain uses TRBV29-1 with TRBJ1-3, with TRBD1 matching over 7 bases. The CDR3 sequence is 14 residues long. The V and J ends lost 7 bases and 4 bases, in that order; junction bases with no gene match: 10. The V gene's germline CDR1 is SQVTM and CDR2 ANQGSEA. The DNA for the CDR3 is TGCAGCGCAGAGGGGGCCTCTAACGGAAACACCATATATTTT. Translating gives CSAEGASNGNTIYF.

V usage is TRBV10-2 and J usage is TRBJ2-1; 13 bases are shared with TRBD2. This CDR3 has 17 amino acids. The junction had 13 bases not matched to a gene; V was cut back by 4 bases and J by 10 bases. CDR1 and CDR2 from the germline V gene are WSHSY and SAAADI. CDR3 nucleotides: TGCGCCAGCAGTGGGACCATAATACTAGCGGGGGGGCGGGAGCAGTTCTTC. Translating it yields CASSGTIILAGGREQFF.

This clone was seen once. The chain has TRBV18 and TRBJ1-1; D is unclear. The ends were cut back, 2 bases at V and 1 base at J, with 5 bases in the middle. The CDR3 loop spans 13 amino acids. Germline V lookup: CDR1 KGHSH, CDR2 LQKENI. The CDR3 coding sequence is TGTGCCAGCTCACCAGACTCGAACACTGAAGCTTTCTTT. This sequence encodes CASSPDSNTEAFF.

The chain is built from TRBV10-3 and TRBJ1-1; D possibly corresponds to TRBD1 (6 bases). The CDR3 is made up of 15 amino acids. Germline loops: CDR1 ENHRY, CDR2 SYGVKD. Trimming left V 2 bases short and J 0 bases short, with 10 bases between. The CDR3 here is CAISEPTGMNTEAFF. In nucleotides, the CDR3 is TGTGCCATCAGTGAGCCAACAGGGATGAACACTGAAGCTTTCTTT.

This sequence joins TRBV3-1 (or the pseudogene TRBV3-2) and TRBJ1-2; 11 bases are shared with TRBD1. V lost 0 bases to trimming and J lost 7 bases; unmatched junction nucleotides: 4. The CDR3 is 15 amino acids. CDR1 and CDR2 from the germline V gene are LGHDT and YNNKEL (reference sequence). The DNA of the CDR3 is TGTGCCAGCAGCCAAGACGGACAGGGGGCGTTTGGCTACACCTTC. It codes for CASSQDGQGAFGYTF.

The chain combines TRBV18 with TRBJ2-7; possibly TRBD2 for D (6 bases). The germline V gene has CDR1 KGHSH and CDR2 LQKENI. Trimming removed 1 base from V and 1 base from J, with 14 bases in between. The CDR3 contains 16 residues. Here the CDR3 reads CASSPRRDGVSYEQYF. In nucleotides, the CDR3 is TGTGCCAGCTCACCACGGAGGGATGGGGTTTCCTACGAGCAGTACTTC.

The chain recombines TRBV25-1 with TRBJ1-6; D is perhaps TRBD1 (6 bases). CDR3 size: 15 residues. CDR1 and CDR2 from the germline V gene are MGHDK and SYGVNS. The germline V and J ends were trimmed by 8 bases and 6 bases, with 17 bases remaining between them. CDR3 bases: TGTGCCAGCCGGCCGGGGACAACCTTTAATTCACCCCTCCACTTT. This sequence encodes CASRPGTTFNSPLHF.

The rearrangement joins TRBV30 to TRBJ2-2; unclear D gene. CDR3 length: 14 residues. Germline V gene lookup returns CDR1 GTSNPN and CDR2 SVGIG (reference sequence). Deletions cut 3 bases from V and 0 bases from J, with 8 bases between. CDR3 in amino acids: CAWRRGANTGELFF. In DNA form, the CDR3 reads TGTGCCTGGAGGCGAGGAGCGAACACCGGGGAGCTGTTTTTT.